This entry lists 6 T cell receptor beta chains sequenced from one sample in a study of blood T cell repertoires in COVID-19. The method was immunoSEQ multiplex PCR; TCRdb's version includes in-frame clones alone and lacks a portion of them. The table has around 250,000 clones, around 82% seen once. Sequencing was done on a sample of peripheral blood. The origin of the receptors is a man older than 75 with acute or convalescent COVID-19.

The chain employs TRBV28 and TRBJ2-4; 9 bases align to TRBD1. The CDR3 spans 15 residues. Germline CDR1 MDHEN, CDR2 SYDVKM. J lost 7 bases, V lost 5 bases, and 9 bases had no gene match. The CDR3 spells CASSPPGTGFNIQYF. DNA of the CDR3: TGTGCCAGCAGTCCTCCCGGGACAGGGTTTAACATTCAGTACTTC.

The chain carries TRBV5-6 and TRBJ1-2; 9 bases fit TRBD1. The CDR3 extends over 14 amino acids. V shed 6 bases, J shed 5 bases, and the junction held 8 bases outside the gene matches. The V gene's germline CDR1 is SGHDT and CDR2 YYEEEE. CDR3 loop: CASNFIQGAYGYTF. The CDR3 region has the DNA TGTGCCAGCAACTTTATACAGGGGGCTTATGGCTACACCTTC.

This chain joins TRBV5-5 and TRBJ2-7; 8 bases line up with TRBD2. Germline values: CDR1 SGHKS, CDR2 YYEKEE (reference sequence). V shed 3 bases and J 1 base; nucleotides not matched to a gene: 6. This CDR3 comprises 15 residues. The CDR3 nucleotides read TGTGCCAGCAGCTCCGTGTCTAGCGGGTCCTACGAGCAGTACTTC. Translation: CASSSVSSGSYEQYF.

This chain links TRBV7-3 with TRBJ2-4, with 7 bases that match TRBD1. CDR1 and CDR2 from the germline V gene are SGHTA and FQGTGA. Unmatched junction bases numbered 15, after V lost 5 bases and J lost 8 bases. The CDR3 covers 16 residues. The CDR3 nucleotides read TGTGCCAGCAGCAAGACAGGGAACCCCCTTGGGGACATTCAGTACTTC. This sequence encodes CASSKTGNPLGDIQYF.

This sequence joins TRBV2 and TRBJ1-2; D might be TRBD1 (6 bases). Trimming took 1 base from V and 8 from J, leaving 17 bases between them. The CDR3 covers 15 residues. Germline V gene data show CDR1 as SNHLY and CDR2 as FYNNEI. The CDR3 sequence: CASSEVPQGNGGYTF. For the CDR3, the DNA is TGTGCCAGCAGTGAAGTCCCGCAGGGGAACGGAGGCTACACCTTC.

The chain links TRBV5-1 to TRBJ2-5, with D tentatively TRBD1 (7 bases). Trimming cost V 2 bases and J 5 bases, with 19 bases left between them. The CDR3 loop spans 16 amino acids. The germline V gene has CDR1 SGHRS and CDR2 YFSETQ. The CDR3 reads CASSFLGRGALETQYF. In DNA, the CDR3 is TGCGCCAGCAGCTTTCTTGGCAGGGGGGCTCTGGAGACCCAGTACTTC.